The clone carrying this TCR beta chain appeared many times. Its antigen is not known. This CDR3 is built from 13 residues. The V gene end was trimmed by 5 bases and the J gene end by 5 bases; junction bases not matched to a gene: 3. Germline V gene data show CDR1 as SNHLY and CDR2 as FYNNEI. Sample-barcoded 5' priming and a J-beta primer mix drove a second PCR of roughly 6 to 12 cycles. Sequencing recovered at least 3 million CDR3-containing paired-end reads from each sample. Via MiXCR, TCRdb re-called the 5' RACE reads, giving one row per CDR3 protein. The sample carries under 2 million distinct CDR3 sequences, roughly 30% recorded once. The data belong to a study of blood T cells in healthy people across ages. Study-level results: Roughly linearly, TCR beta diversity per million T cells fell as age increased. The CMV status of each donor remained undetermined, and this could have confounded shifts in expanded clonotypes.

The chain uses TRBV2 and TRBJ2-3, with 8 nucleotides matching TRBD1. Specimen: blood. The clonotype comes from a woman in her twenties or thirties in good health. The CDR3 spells CASSLGQGDTQYF. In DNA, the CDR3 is TGTGCCAGCAGTCTAGGACAGGGAGATACGCAGTATTTT.